This T cell receptor beta chain was captured in a study of OX40 agonist ivuxolimab in advanced cancers. Study-level results: Relative to CD4+ cells, CD8+ T cells on average had more expanded clones.

A remark on this clone: Its antigen remains unidentified.

Germline V lookup: CDR1 SGHDT, CDR2 YYEEEE. The CDR3 contains 16 residues. The ends lost 0 bases at V and 6 bases at J; junction bases unmatched: 5. Produced via immunoSEQ multiplex PCR; TCRdb's table is partial and in-frame only. The sample has about 22,000 clones; approximately 80% are singletons. The origin of this receptor is an adult with an advanced solid tumor such as melanoma, head and neck, liver or kidney cancer. The gene calls are TRBV5-6 and TRBJ2-2; 10 positions match TRBD2. Material: CD4+ or CD8+ T cells sorted from blood, obtained in a trial of the OX40 agonist ivuxolimab. CDR3 DNA: TGTGCCAGCAGCTTGGTTTCTCTAGCGGGGGCCGGGGAGCTGTTTTTT. It codes for CASSLVSLAGAGELFF. Based on the CDR3 plus reference TRBV5-6 and TRBJ2-2, the full variable domain is DAGVTQSPTHLIKTRGQQVTLRCSPKSGHDTVSWYQQALGQGPQFIFQYYEEEERQRGNFPDRFSGHQFPNYSSELNVNALLLGDSALYLCASSLVSLAGAGELFFGEGSRLTVL.